This T cell receptor beta chain was profiled in a study of vaccination effects on CD4 cells after COVID-19. Concerning this clone itself: The antigen is not known.

Study-wide findings and caveats: Late post-vaccination, clones induced by infection and those induced by vaccine underwent marked clonal contraction.

Assay used: immunoSEQ multiplex PCR; TCRdb lists only in-frame clones, some missing. The profile shows 45,000 or so clones, about 78% of them singletons. The culture ran for less than 12 days, and then CD4+ T cells were isolated. CDR3 size: 16 residues. Germline V gene data show CDR1 as SGHNT and CDR2 as YENEEA. Trimming removed 1 base at V and 3 bases at J, with 10 bases between. Material: CD4+ T cells from PBMCs cultured without peptide, obtained before COVID-19 vaccination. This rearrangement joins TRBV11-3 to TRBJ2-6; D might be TRBD1 (6 bases). This sequence originates from a human donor who had a prior SARS-CoV-2 infection. The CDR3 reads CASSLVPGVGANVLTF. In nucleotides, the CDR3 is TGTGCCAGCAGCTTAGTCCCAGGGGTTGGGGCCAACGTCCTGACTTTC.